Listed here are 15 T cell receptor beta chains from one sample, sequenced in a study of CD8+CD57+ T cells in acquired aplastic anemia. Genomic DNA templated the TCR beta VDJ and CDR3 profiling. MiXCR, applied by TCRdb to the reads, yields one record per CDR3 protein. The data hold about 120,000 distinct CDR3 sequences, with less than 50% observed a single time. Patients picked for sequencing had shown CD8+CD57+ cell expansion detected by flow cytometry. Material: sorted CD4+, CD8+, or CD8+CD57+ T cells (not recorded which) from PBMCs. Receptors were obtained from a human donor with aplastic anemia.

This clonotype was found many times. This rearrangement joins TRBV12-3 or TRBV12-4 to TRBJ1-2; D ambiguous. Between the trimmed V and J ends, which lost 1 base and 8 bases, there was a span of 8 bases. The CDR3 has 12 amino acids. The chain's CDR3 is CASSLVPGGYTF. The CDR3 region has the DNA TGTGCCAGCAGTTTAGTTCCGGGGGGCTACACCTTC.

In its sample, this clonotype was seen a few times. V gene TRBV11-2 combines with J gene TRBJ2-3; D is possibly TRBD1 or TRBD2 (6 bases each). Trimming removed 5 bases at V and 4 bases at J, with 25 bases between. The CDR3 runs to 18 residues. Looked up from germline, CDR1 is SGHAT and CDR2 is FQNNGV. CDR3 sequence (DNA): TGTGCCAGCAGCCTACAGACAGTTTTAGGGGGGTCGGCAGATACGCAGTATTTT. Protein sequence: CASSLQTVLGGSADTQYF.

The chain is built from TRBV25-1 and TRBJ2-5; possible D gene TRBD2, 6 bases. Germline V gene data show CDR1 as MGHDK and CDR2 as SYGVNS. The length of the CDR3 is 15 residues. V was shortened by 3 bases and J by 4 bases, with 15 bases between the two germline ends. The CDR3 here is CASSDPGSAGETQYF. For the CDR3, the DNA is TGTGCCAGCAGTGATCCTGGGTCAGCGGGAGAGACCCAGTACTTC. Combining the CDR3 with reference TRBV25-1 and TRBJ2-5 gives the whole variable domain EADIYQTPRYLVIGTGKKITLECSQTMGHDKMYWYQQDPGMELHLIHYSYGVNSTEKGDLSSESTVSRIRTEHFPLTLESARPSHTSQYLCASSDPGSAGETQYFGPGTRLLVL.

This clonotype was counted a single time. The junction departs from germline at one end; a sequencing error may be responsible. The V gene is TRBV2, the J gene TRBJ2-7, with 12 bases that match TRBD1. Germline loops: CDR1 SNHLY, CDR2 FYNNEI. There are 15 residues in the CDR3. CDR3 DNA: TGTGTCAGCAGCTACTCGGGGACAGGGGGCAACGAGCAGTACTTC. Translated, it gives CVSSYSGTGGNEQYF.

The chain has TRBV10-3 and TRBJ1-2, with D possibly matching TRBD1 (5 bases). V was clipped by 6 bases and J by 7 bases, with 12 bases between them. The CDR3 covers 12 residues. The germline V gene has CDR1 ENHRY and CDR2 SYGVKD. The chain's CDR3 is CAISGTGGGYTF. As DNA, the CDR3 is TGTGCCATCAGCGGGACGGGGGGTGGCTACACCTTC.

This clonotype has a count of ten or more. V usage is TRBV15 and J usage is TRBJ2-2; perhaps D is TRBD1 or TRBD2 (5 bases each). This CDR3 has 13 amino acids. The germline CDR1 and CDR2 sequences are LNHNV and YYDKDF (reference sequence). Trimming removed 4 bases at V and 5 bases at J, with 8 bases between. In DNA, the CDR3 is TGTGCCACCAGCACGGGACCTACCGGGGAGCTGTTTTTT. Protein product: CATSTGPTGELFF.

This clonotype was counted ten times or more. This rearrangement joins TRBV12-3 or TRBV12-4 to TRBJ2-6, with D maybe TRBD2 (5 bases). V gave up 5 bases and J gave up 4 bases, with 12 bases separating them. This CDR3 comprises 15 residues. CDR3 in amino acids: CASSLLVSGANVLTF. CDR3 DNA sequence: TGTGCCAGCAGTCTACTAGTCTCCGGGGCCAACGTCCTGACTTTC.

Turning to this clonotype: The conserved phenylalanine or tryptophan normally closing the CDR3 is absent here, so this likely arose from a read error. No DNA is shown, since the ends of the CDR3 on it are uncertain; the CDR3 is the one TCRdb lists. The chain uses TRBV19 and TRBJ2-6; the table assigns TRBD1, which was not confirmed against the DNA. A total of 16 residues make up the CDR3, ends included. Germline lookup yields CDR1 LNHDA and CDR2 SQIVND (reference sequence). The CDR3 protein is CASTGTRFSGANVLTS.

The sample holds many counts of this clonotype. This chain uses TRBV7-2 with TRBJ2-3; no reliable D call. CDR3 length equals 13 residues. Germline loops: CDR1 SGHTA, CDR2 FQGNSA. V was trimmed by 2 bases and J by 5 bases, leaving 8 bases between them. CDR3 bases: TGTGCCAGCAGCTTAAGAGGCGGAGATACGCAGTATTTT. This translates into CASSLRGGDTQYF.

Points on this clonotype: It may be a read error: a sequence one base away is much more abundant. This likely comes from a read error, as the CDR3 has no conserved phenylalanine or tryptophan at its end. The chain couples TRBV3-1 to TRBJ1-6, with D maybe TRBD1 (6 bases). This CDR3 contains 15 residues. V was trimmed by 4 bases and J by 7 bases, leaving 14 bases between them. The V gene's germline CDR1 is LGHDT and CDR2 YNNKEL (reference sequence). The CDR3 spells CASSPGGERNSPLHS. The DNA for the CDR3 is TGTGCCAGCAGCCCCGGGGGCGAGAGGAATTCACCCCTCCACTCT.

Remarks on this clonotype: A read error is possible here, since a much larger clone lies one base away. This rearrangement joins TRBV6-1 to TRBJ1-6, with D hard to call. CDR3 length: 17 residues. V gave up 6 bases and J gave up 2 bases, with 17 bases separating them. Germline assignment: CDR1 MNHNS and CDR2 SASEGT. As DNA, the CDR3 is TGTGCCAGCAGACTGATGGGCAGGAGCCCCTATAATTCACCCCTCCACTTT. Amino acid sequence: CASRLMGRSPYNSPLHF.

This chain connects TRBV2 to TRBJ2-7, with 10 bases lining up with TRBD1. The V and J ends lost 6 bases and 6 bases, in that order; junction bases with no gene match: 5. Germline V lookup: CDR1 SNHLY, CDR2 FYNNEI. The CDR3 covers 13 residues. Here the CDR3 reads CASRDRGRLEQYF. As DNA, the CDR3 is TGTGCCAGCAGGGACAGGGGGAGGCTCGAGCAGTACTTC.

The sample holds many counts of this clonotype. V and J are TRBV7-9 and TRBJ2-2; 9 nucleotides agree with TRBD1. This CDR3 spans 16 amino acids. From germline, CDR1 is SEHNR and CDR2 FQNEAQ (reference sequence). V lost 4 bases, J lost 6 bases, and 9 bases stayed unmatched. The CDR3 bases are TGTGCCAGCAGCTCTCTTGGGACAGGGATACCCGGGGAGCTGTTTTTT. Translated, it gives CASSSLGTGIPGELFF.

The rearrangement uses TRBV29-1 and TRBJ2-3, with D unclear. In germline, CDR1 is SQVTM, CDR2 ANQGSEA. This CDR3 is built from 14 residues. V shed 3 bases and J shed 0 bases, with 10 bases lying between them. The CDR3 nucleotides read TGCAGCGTTGAGCGTCCACCTAGCACAGATACGCAGTATTTT. It yields the protein CSVERPPSTDTQYF.

This rearrangement joins TRBV25-1 to TRBJ2-5, with TRBD1 matching 9 bases. Germline V gene data show CDR1 as MGHDK and CDR2 as SYGVNS. The CDR3 sequence is 18 residues long. J lost 5 bases, V lost 6 bases, and 19 bases had no gene match. The CDR3 nucleotides are TGTGCCAGCAGAGCAAGGCCGGACAGGGGTTTCGGGTGGGAGACCCAGTACTTC. Protein: CASRARPDRGFGWETQYF.